This T cell receptor (beta chain) was captured in a study of cytomegalovirus exposure and HLA in healthy donors. Turning to this clone: Its antigen is still unknown.

Study-wide results and limits: Presence/absence analyses assumed roughly uniform sequencing depth across donors.

The CDR3 is 15 residues long. Germline CDR1 MNHEY, CDR2 SVGAGI. V shed 4 bases, J shed 3 bases, and the junction held 7 bases outside the gene matches. The PCR made use of 60 Vbeta and 13 Jbeta primers. Some clones are missing from TCRdb's copy, which holds only in-frame ones; the method was immunoSEQ multiplex PCR. This sample has around 170,000 clones, with approximately 75% found just once. This chain links TRBV6-5 with TRBJ1-1; TRBD1 aligns across 8 bases. This clonotype originated in a girl aged 10-17 years in good health and CMV-seronegative. Source material: PBMCs. CDR3 in amino acids: CASSFAEDRDTEAFF. CDR3 DNA sequence: TGTGCCAGCAGTTTCGCCGAGGACAGGGACACTGAAGCTTTCTTT.